The 19 T cell receptor beta chains listed next were all sequenced from one sample in a study of CD8 T cells in Susac syndrome. Random hexamers primed reverse transcription of about 0.45 to 1 ug RNA. TCRdb passed the immunoSEQ multiplex PCR reads through MiXCR, listing each CDR3 protein once. The sample consists of 100,000 to 150,000 distinct CDR3 sequences, just under 95% of them appearing once. The sequencing sample was made of CD4+ T cells from PBMCs. Receptors originate from a human donor in good health.

The sample holds one count of this clonotype. This sequence joins TRBV9 and TRBJ2-7, with D perhaps given as TRBD1 or TRBD2 (5 bases each). Trimming took 4 bases from V and 1 from J, leaving 21 bases between them. CDR1 and CDR2 from the germline V gene are SGDLS and YYNGEE. The CDR3 extends over 17 amino acids. CDR3 sequence (DNA): TGTGCCAGCAGCCGAAGGTTTGGGGGAGACAGATCCTACGAGCAGTACTTC. It codes for CASSRRFGGDRSYEQYF. Full variable domain (rest looked up from reference TRBV9 and TRBJ2-7): DSGVTQTPKHLITATGQRVTLRCSPRSGDLSVYWYQQSLDQGLQFLIQYYNGEERAKGNILERFSAQQFPDLHSELNLSSLELGDSALYFCASSRRFGGDRSYEQYFGPGTRLTVT.

This chain uses TRBV13 with TRBJ2-1, with D unresolved. This CDR3 has 12 amino acids. Trimming removed 2 bases from V and 6 bases from J, with 5 bases in between. Germline CDR1 and CDR2: PRHDT and FYEKMQ (reference sequence). In DNA form, the CDR3 reads TGTGCCAGCAGCTTATTGAGCAATGAGCAGTTCTTC. Its translation is CASSLLSNEQFF.

CDR3 in DNA: TGTGCCAGCAGCCCGGCGGGAGCAGATACGCAGTATTTT. The encoded protein is CASSPAGADTQYF. The rearrangement uses TRBV5-6 and TRBJ2-3; 7 nucleotides align to TRBD2. Germline lookup yields CDR1 SGHDT and CDR2 YYEEEE. V shed 4 bases and J 4 bases; nucleotides not matched to a gene: 3. The CDR3 contains 13 residues. The full variable domain, rest sourced from reference TRBV5-6 and TRBJ2-3, is DAGVTQSPTHLIKTRGQQVTLRCSPKSGHDTVSWYQQALGQGPQFIFQYYEEEERQRGNFPDRFSGHQFPNYSSELNVNALLLGDSALYLCASSPAGADTQYFGPGTRLTVL.

This sequence joins TRBV20-1 and TRBJ1-1; D call uncertain. Per germline, CDR1 DFQATT and CDR2 SNEGSKA (reference sequence). This CDR3 is built from 12 residues. The CDR3: CTVWAVNTEAFF. In DNA form, the CDR3 reads TGCACTGTTTGGGCGGTGAACACTGAAGCTTTCTTT.

The chain is built from TRBV6-2 or TRBV6-3 and TRBJ1-1; perhaps TRBD1 as D (6 bases). The V and J ends lost 4 bases and 0 bases respectively, with 12 bases between them. Germline V gene sequence: CDR1 MNHEY, CDR2 SVGEGT. The CDR3 covers 15 residues. CDR3 DNA sequence: TGTGCCAGCAGTTCTTACAGGGCTCTGAACACTGAAGCTTTCTTT. As protein: CASSSYRALNTEAFF.

V is TRBV5-1 and J is TRBJ2-3; the D gene is possibly TRBD2 (6 bases). Trimming took off 1 base at V and 2 bases at J, with 11 bases between the two ends. The CDR3 has 15 amino acids. CDR1 is SGHRS and CDR2 is YFSETQ in the germline V gene. CDR3 sequence reads: CASSLNSGYTDTQYF. The CDR3 DNA is TGCGCCAGCAGCTTGAATAGCGGATACACAGATACGCAGTATTTT.

The rearrangement links TRBV2 to TRBJ2-2; 11 nucleotides agree with TRBD1. J was trimmed by 7 bases and V by 6 bases; bases with no gene match: 7. This CDR3 is 15 amino acids long. Germline values: CDR1 SNHLY, CDR2 FYNNEI. CDR3 bases: TGTGCCAGCAGGTCCGGGACAGGGGGAGGCGGGGAGCTGTTTTTT. Residues: CASRSGTGGGGELFF.

This clonotype showed up just once. The chain recombines TRBV19 with TRBJ2-7; 7 bases line up with TRBD1. The CDR3 sequence is 13 residues long. CDR1 is LNHDA, CDR2 SQIVND, per germline (reference sequence). Trimming cost V 4 bases and J 2 bases; bases outside gene matches: 2. This CDR3 reads CASSRQGPYEQYF. The CDR3 region has the DNA TGTGCCAGTAGTAGACAGGGACCCTACGAGCAGTACTTC.

This chain joins TRBV29-1 and TRBJ2-1; D may be TRBD2 (6 bases). This CDR3 contains 16 residues. V lost 6 bases and J lost 3, with 21 bases in between. Germline CDR1 is SQVTM and CDR2 is ANQGSEA. The CDR3 region has the DNA TGCAGCGTGGGAACCTTTGGGGGGTCCCGCTACAATGAGCAGTTCTTC. Residues: CSVGTFGGSRYNEQFF.

The gene calls are TRBV18 and TRBJ2-2; D remains ambiguous. The CDR3 consists of 14 residues. Germline assignment: CDR1 KGHSH and CDR2 LQKENI. Trimming removed 1 base from V and 4 bases from J, with 7 bases in between. The CDR3 DNA reads TGTGCCAGCTCACCACGATCGGTCACCGGGGAGCTGTTTTTT. It codes for CASSPRSVTGELFF.

The rearrangement uses TRBV7-2 and TRBJ2-5; 9 bases map to TRBD1. With V trimmed by 0 bases and J by 4 bases, 0 bases remained unmatched. Germline V CDR1 and CDR2: SGHTA, FQGNSA. CDR3 length equals 14 residues. The CDR3 loop reads CASSLADRGETQYF. CDR3 bases: TGTGCCAGCAGCTTAGCGGACAGGGGAGAGACCCAGTACTTC.

The genes are TRBV6-1 and TRBJ2-1, with TRBD2 matching 8 bases. Looked up from germline, CDR1 is MNHNS and CDR2 is SASEGT. V lost 2 bases to trimming and J lost 0 bases; unmatched junction nucleotides: 9. The CDR3 consists of 18 residues. The CDR3, as DNA: TGTGCCAGCAGTGAATATCTAGCGGGCATGAGCTCCTACAATGAGCAGTTCTTC. Translated, it gives CASSEYLAGMSSYNEQFF.

The chain carries TRBV20-1 and TRBJ2-1; TRBD2 aligns across 13 bases. This CDR3 has 14 amino acids. Germline trimming cut 6 bases from V and 5 bases from J; bases unmatched to any gene: 4. Looked up from germline, CDR1 is DFQATT and CDR2 is SNEGSKA (reference sequence). The CDR3 nucleotides are TGCAGTGCGACCGGGACTAGCGGGGACAATGAGCAGTTCTTC. Amino acids: CSATGTSGDNEQFF.

The chain joins TRBV15 to TRBJ1-1; D is possibly TRBD1 (5 bases). Trimming shortened V by 3 bases and J by 3 bases, and 8 bases separated the two germline ends. The CDR3 has 13 residues. CDR1 is LNHNV and CDR2 is YYDKDF in the germline V gene (reference sequence). CDR3 amino acids: CATSSMGDTEAFF. Here the CDR3 DNA reads TGTGCCACCAGCAGTATGGGGGACACTGAAGCTTTCTTT.

Only one count was recorded for this clonotype. V is TRBV12-3 or TRBV12-4 and J is TRBJ2-7; 8 nucleotides line up with TRBD1. With 4 bases clipped from V and 2 bases from J, the junction kept 4 bases outside the gene matches. This CDR3 region has 14 residues. CDR3 bases: TGTGCCAGCAGTTATCAGGGGGCCCCCTACGAGCAGTACTTC. Translating it yields CASSYQGAPYEQYF.

This sequence joins TRBV7-9 and TRBJ1-2; D remains ambiguous. CDR3 size: 10 residues. Germline CDR1 and CDR2: SEHNR and FQNEAQ (reference sequence). V was shortened by 6 bases and J by 6 bases, with 5 bases between the two germline ends. The CDR3 spells CASSPNGYTF. The DNA of the CDR3 is TGTGCCAGCAGTCCGAATGGCTACACCTTC. Supplemented by reference TRBV7-9 and TRBJ1-2, the full variable domain reads DTGVSQNPRHKITKRGQNVTFRCDPISEHNRLYWYRQTLGQGPEFLTYFQNEAQLEKSRLLSDRFSAERPKGSFSTLEIQRTEQGDSAMYLCASSPNGYTFGSGTRLTVV.

V and J are TRBV3-1 and TRBJ1-1; no clear D. Germline values: CDR1 LGHDT, CDR2 YNNKEL (reference sequence). This CDR3 has 17 residues. The V end was cut by 0 bases, the J end by 0 bases, with 14 bases between. CDR3 residues: CASSQDSIGRLNTEAFF. CDR3 nucleotides: TGTGCCAGCAGCCAAGATTCTATCGGACGGCTGAACACTGAAGCTTTCTTT.

The chain uses TRBV10-3 and TRBJ2-1; D might be TRBD1 or TRBD2, each matching 5 bases. Germline V CDR1 and CDR2: ENHRY, SYGVKD. This CDR3 is 14 amino acids long. The germline V and J ends were trimmed by 4 bases and 4 bases, with 11 bases remaining between them. CDR3 protein: CAISGGTSYNEQFF. The DNA of the CDR3 is TGTGCCATCAGTGGTGGGACCTCATACAATGAGCAGTTCTTC.

The genes are TRBV3-1 and TRBJ2-7; weak D call: TRBD1 (6 bases). Per germline, CDR1 LGHDT and CDR2 YNNKEL (reference sequence). The CDR3 extends over 15 amino acids. V was shortened by 0 bases and J by 6 bases, with 15 bases between the two germline ends. The CDR3 is CASSQDRTGLSEQYF. The CDR3 coding sequence is TGTGCCAGCAGCCAAGATCGTACAGGGCTTTCCGAGCAGTACTTC.